This T cell receptor beta chain was captured by sequencing in a study of glioma-infiltrating T cells. This clonotype was detected many times. This CDR3 region has 11 residues. With 5 bases clipped from V and 9 bases from J, the junction kept 1 base outside the gene matches. The iRepertoire nested amplicon-rescue multiplex PCR amplified TCR alpha and beta CDR3s from RNA. Via MiXCR, TCRdb re-called the multiplex PCR reads, giving one row per CDR3 protein. The sample lists about 45,000 distinct CDR3 sequences; about a fifth were seen once. The V gene is TRBV12-3 or TRBV12-4, the J gene TRBJ2-1, with 7 bases matching TRBD2. The sequence came from a human donor with low-grade glioma or glioblastoma, undergoing nonglioma brain surgery, or in good health (not recorded which). Sequencing was performed on glioma tissue, nonneoplastic brain tissue, or PBMCs (not recorded which). CDR3 residues: CASSSGIEQFF. The CDR3 coding sequence is TGTGCCAGCAGTAGCGGGATTGAGCAGTTCTTC.